Following are 11 T cell receptor beta chains from one sample sequenced in a study of T-cell reconstitution after alpha-beta-depleted transplantation in children (dated by TCRdb to 2016 to 2018). The library was made by PCR. The instrument was an Illumina HiSeq 2500. TCR library preparation used molecular barcoding, with unique molecular identifiers applied to normalize quantification of the TCRbeta repertoire. Clones were called with MiXCR by TCRdb after fastp trimmed the public reads at Q25, and only in-frame beta chains were retained. When rows share a CDR3 protein, they turn into one entry using the most common DNA and genes. This sample holds hundreds of thousands of distinct CDR3 sequences; approximately 15% were observed only once. Of the sample, about 1.1% falls within the top ten clones. Sequenced material: PBMCs from the stem cell graft donor, taken from the stem cell graft. These receptors originate from a human donor who donated a stem cell graft to a child with acute myeloid leukemia.

This clonotype was detected a few times. The CDR3 DNA reads TGTGCCAGCAGTTACTCGATTAGTTCGGGGCATGGCTACACCTTC. This gives the protein CASSYSISSGHGYTF. This chain uses TRBV6-5 with TRBJ1-2; weak D call: TRBD1 (5 bases). The CDR3 extends over 15 amino acids. V was clipped by 0 bases and J by 6 bases, with 14 bases between them. From germline, CDR1 is MNHEY and CDR2 SVGAGI.

This clonotype appeared many times. The chain uses TRBV6-5 and TRBJ2-7, with D perhaps matching TRBD2 (6 bases). CDR1 and CDR2 from the germline V gene are MNHEY and SVGAGI. Trimming stripped 4 bases from V and 0 bases from J, with 7 bases between. The CDR3 extends over 13 amino acids. The CDR3 nucleotides are TGTGCCAGCAGTTGGGGGGTCTCCTACGAGCAGTACTTC. Translated, it gives CASSWGVSYEQYF.

This clonotype was counted ten times or more. The chain carries TRBV29-1 and TRBJ1-1; TRBD1 matches at 7 bases. Germline CDR1 SQVTM, CDR2 ANQGSEA. The CDR3 extends over 13 amino acids. The ends lost 7 bases at V and 1 base at J; junction bases unmatched: 6. CDR3 region: CSGTGQSNTEAFF. CDR3 nucleotide sequence: TGCAGCGGGACAGGACAGTCGAACACTGAAGCTTTCTTT.

This clonotype showed up just a few times. The chain couples TRBV4-2 to TRBJ2-5; TRBD1 might be the D (5 bases). Germline V gives CDR1 LGHNA, CDR2 YNFKEQ. This CDR3 contains 16 residues. V was clipped by 3 bases and J by 5 bases, with 19 bases between them. The CDR3 here is CASSQGFENRRETQYF. CDR3 DNA sequence: TGTGCCAGCAGCCAGGGTTTCGAGAACAGGCGGGAGACCCAGTACTTC.

Ten or more counts support this clonotype. V is TRBV12-3 or TRBV12-4 and J is TRBJ1-1, with 8 bases aligning to TRBD1. This CDR3 is 14 amino acids long. Trimming removed 7 bases from V and 0 bases from J; junction bases left unmatched: 4. This CDR3 reads CASTPGGLNTEAFF. For the CDR3, the DNA is TGTGCCAGCACCCCAGGGGGCCTGAACACTGAAGCTTTCTTT.

The chain recombines TRBV5-1 with TRBJ2-3, with TRBD2 matching 10 bases. From germline, CDR1 is SGHRS and CDR2 YFSETQ. CDR3 length: 16 residues. Trimming removed 0 bases from V and 5 bases from J; junction bases left unmatched: 6. This CDR3 is CASSLGNSGGQDTQYF. The CDR3 DNA reads as TGCGCCAGCAGCTTGGGTAATAGCGGGGGGCAAGATACGCAGTATTTT.

This clonotype was counted at least ten times. V gene TRBV5-1 combines with J gene TRBJ2-1; TRBD1 agrees at 9 bases. CDR3 length: 17 amino acids. CDR1 is SGHRS, CDR2 YFSETQ, per germline. The V segment lost 1 base and the J segment 4 bases; nucleotides outside the gene matches: 9. CDR3 nucleotides: TGCGCCAGCAGCTTGACCTTCCGGGACAGGGCGTACAATGAGCAGTTCTTC. This gives the protein CASSLTFRDRAYNEQFF.

This clonotype was seen a few times. The V and J genes are TRBV7-6 and TRBJ2-7; a weak D match, TRBD2 (6 bases). Germline V gene data show CDR1 as SGHVS and CDR2 as FNYEAQ. V was shortened by 7 bases and J by 5 bases, with 21 bases between the two germline ends. The CDR3 runs 15 residues. CDR3 protein: CASTPWSGDHNEQYF. The CDR3, as DNA: TGTGCCAGCACCCCGTGGTCGGGGGATCACAACGAGCAGTACTTC. Complete variable domain (other parts from reference TRBV7-6 and TRBJ2-7): GAGVSQSPRYKVTKRGQDVALRCDPISGHVSLYWYRQALGQGPEFLTYFNYEAQQDKSGLPNDRFSAERPEGSISTLTIQRTEQRDSAMYRCASTPWSGDHNEQYFGPGTRLTVT.

This clonotype was counted between two and nine times. The V and J genes are TRBV7-9 and TRBJ2-2; D is unclear. CDR3 length: 12 amino acids. The germline CDR1 and CDR2 sequences are SEHNR and FQNEAQ (reference sequence). With 5 bases removed from V and 7 bases from J, the gap between germline ends came to 8 bases. The CDR3 region has the DNA TGTGCCAGCAGCCCTGGTGACGGGGAGCTGTTTTTT. Its protein is CASSPGDGELFF.

The sample holds many counts of this clonotype. The CDR3 spells CASSVPLGTQYF. CDR3 DNA: TGTGCCAGCAGCGTCCCGCTTGGTACGCAGTATTTT. The V and J genes are TRBV7-2 and TRBJ2-3; no reliable D call. The CDR3 runs 12 residues. Germline V gene lookup returns CDR1 SGHTA and CDR2 FQGNSA. The germline V and J ends were trimmed by 5 bases and 8 bases, with 11 bases remaining between them. Full variable domain (missing parts from reference TRBV7-2 and TRBJ2-3): GAGVSQSPSNKVTEKGKDVELRCDPISGHTALYWYRQSLGQGLEFLIYFQGNSAPDKSGLPSDRFSAERTGGSVSTLTIQRTQQEDSAVYLCASSVPLGTQYFGPGTRLTVL.

This clonotype has at least ten counts. The chain carries TRBV20-1 and TRBJ2-5, with D perhaps being TRBD1 or TRBD2 (5 bases each). CDR3 length: 14 residues. Germline V gene data show CDR1 as DFQATT and CDR2 as SNEGSKA (reference sequence). The V and J ends lost 3 bases and 2 bases respectively, with 13 bases between them. CDR3 DNA sequence: TGCAGTGCTAGGCAGGGTGGGGGTCAAGAGACCCAGTACTTC. Its protein is CSARQGGGQETQYF.